This TCR beta chain appears in the sequencing data of a study of control samples from healthy donors and cancer patients. Method: immunoSEQ multiplex PCR; TCRdb's copy keeps in-frame clones and lacks some. The sample lists roughly 180,000 clones, 90% to 95% occurring once. The CDR3 has 14 amino acids. Germline assignment: CDR1 SGHDT and CDR2 YYEEEE. The V and J ends lost 6 bases and 2 bases respectively, with 13 bases between them. The specimen was blood. The J gene is TRBJ2-3, the V gene TRBV5-6; no reliable D call. The TCR originated in a young woman in good health. CDR3: CASTKGGSTDTQYF. Here the CDR3 DNA reads TGTGCCAGCACCAAGGGCGGCTCCACAGATACGCAGTATTTT. Together with reference TRBV5-6 and TRBJ2-3, the CDR3 gives the full variable domain: DAGVTQSPTHLIKTRGQQVTLRCSPKSGHDTVSWYQQALGQGPQFIFQYYEEEERQRGNFPDRFSGHQFPNYSSELNVNALLLGDSALYLCASTKGGSTDTQYFGPGTRLTVL.